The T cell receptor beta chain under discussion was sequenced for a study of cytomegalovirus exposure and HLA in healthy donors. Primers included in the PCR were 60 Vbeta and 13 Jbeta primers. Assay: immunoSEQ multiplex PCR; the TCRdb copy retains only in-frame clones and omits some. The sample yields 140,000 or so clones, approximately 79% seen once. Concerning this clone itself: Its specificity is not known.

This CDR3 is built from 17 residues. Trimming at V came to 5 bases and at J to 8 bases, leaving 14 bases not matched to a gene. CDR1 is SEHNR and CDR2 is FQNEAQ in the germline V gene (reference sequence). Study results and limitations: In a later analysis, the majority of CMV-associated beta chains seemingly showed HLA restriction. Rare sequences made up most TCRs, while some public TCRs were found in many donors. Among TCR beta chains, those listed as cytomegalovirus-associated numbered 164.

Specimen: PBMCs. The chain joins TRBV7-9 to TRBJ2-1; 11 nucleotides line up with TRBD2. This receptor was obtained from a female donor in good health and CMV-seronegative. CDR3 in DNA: TGTGCCAGCAGCCATTCCTTTAGCGGGAGGGCCTGGCATGAGCAGTTCTTC. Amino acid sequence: CASSHSFSGRAWHEQFF.